This T cell receptor beta chain was observed in a study of blood T cell repertoires in COVID-19. Study summary: The study drew acute and convalescent COVID-19 samples from the United States, Italy and Spain. The cDNA or gDNA used as material had been derived from T cells, B-cell-depleted T cells, or PBMCs.

The CDR3 has 15 amino acids. Between the trimmed V and J ends, which lost 0 bases and 2 bases, there was a span of 11 bases. Germline CDR1 and CDR2: LGHNA and YSLEER. Original processing notes: Amplification of reference gene primers was used by the study to estimate nucleated cell counts. TCRdb keeps only in-frame clones here, not all; method: immunoSEQ multiplex PCR. That table supplies the V and J calls and clone size; D and trimming were determined from the DNA. The sample lists 270,000 or so clones; 86% were seen once. The chain uses TRBV4-3 and TRBJ2-7, with D unclear. The sequence was collected from a woman in her twenties or thirties with active or convalescent COVID-19. The sequencing sample was made of peripheral blood. In DNA, the CDR3 is TGCGCCAGCAGCCAAGATCCCACAGTTACCTACGAGCAGTACTTC. Encoded protein: CASSQDPTVTYEQYF.